Below, one TCR beta chain is given with its context. Researchers generated TCR beta cDNA from around 0.55 ug of total RNA, relying on a constant-region primer. Slightly modified ARM-PCR, run as three nested multiplex PCR rounds, produced the TCR beta libraries. Each of the first two PCR rounds ran nine to ten cycles with TRBV1-TRBV30 forward and C-beta reverse primers. A single record per CDR3 protein comes from TCRdb applying MiXCR to the multiplex PCR reads. This table has fewer than 400,000 distinct CDR3 sequences, approximately 58% appearing once. This record belongs to a study of tumor-infiltrating lymphocytes in primary liver carcinoma. Study details: Those sampled were patients whose primary liver carcinoma was treated by surgical resection.

Germline CDR1 is MDHEN and CDR2 is SYDVKM. The V gene lost 4 bases and the J gene lost 0 bases, with 13 bases spanning the gap. This CDR3 contains 16 residues. Germline DNA was also extracted, and blood RNA was taken from unsorted whole blood. The clonotype originates from a woman aged 30 to 39 with primary liver carcinoma and hepatitis B virus infection. Input material: peripheral blood. V is TRBV28 and J is TRBJ1-5; D gene uncertain. In DNA, the CDR3 is TGTGCCAGCAGTTCAATAGGGTCTTCTAGCAATCAGCCCCAGCATTTT. Translated, it gives CASSSIGSSSNQPQHF.